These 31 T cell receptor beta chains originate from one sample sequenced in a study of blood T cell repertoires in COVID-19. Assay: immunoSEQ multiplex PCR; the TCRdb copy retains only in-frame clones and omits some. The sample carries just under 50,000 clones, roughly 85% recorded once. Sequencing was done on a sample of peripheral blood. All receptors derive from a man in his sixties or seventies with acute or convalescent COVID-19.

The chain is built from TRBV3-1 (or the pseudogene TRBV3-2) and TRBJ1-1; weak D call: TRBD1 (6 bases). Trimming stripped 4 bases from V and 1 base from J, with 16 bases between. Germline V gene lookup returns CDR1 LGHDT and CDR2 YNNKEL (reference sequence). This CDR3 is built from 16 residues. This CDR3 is CASSRAGELRNTEAFF. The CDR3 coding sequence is TGTGCCAGCAGCCGGGCAGGGGAACTGAGGAACACTGAAGCTTTCTTT.

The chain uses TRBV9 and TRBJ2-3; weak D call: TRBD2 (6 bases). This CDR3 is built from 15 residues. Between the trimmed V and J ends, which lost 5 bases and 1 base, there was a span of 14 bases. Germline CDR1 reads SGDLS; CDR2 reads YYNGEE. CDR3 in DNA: TGTGCCAGCAGTGCCCCCGGCGGGGGCACAGATACGCAGTATTTT. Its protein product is CASSAPGGGTDTQYF.

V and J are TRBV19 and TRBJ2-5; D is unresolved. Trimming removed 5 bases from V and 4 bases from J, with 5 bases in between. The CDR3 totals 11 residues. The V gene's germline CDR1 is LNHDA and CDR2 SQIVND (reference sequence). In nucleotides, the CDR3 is TGTGCCAGTAGTTTCCGAGAGACCCAGTACTTC. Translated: CASSFRETQYF.

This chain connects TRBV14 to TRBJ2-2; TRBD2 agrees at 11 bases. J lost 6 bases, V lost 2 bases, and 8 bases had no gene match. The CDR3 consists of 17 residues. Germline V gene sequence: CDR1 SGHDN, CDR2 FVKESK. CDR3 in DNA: TGTGCCAGCAGCCAACCCCCTAGCGGGAGGTTCTCCGGGGAGCTGTTTTTT. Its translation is CASSQPPSGRFSGELFF.

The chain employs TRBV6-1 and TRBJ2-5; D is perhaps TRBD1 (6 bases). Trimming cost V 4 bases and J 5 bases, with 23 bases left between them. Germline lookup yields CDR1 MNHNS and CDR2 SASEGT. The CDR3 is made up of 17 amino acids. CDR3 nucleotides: TGTGCCAGCAGTGCTCCCCTCTTGAACAGGGTTGGGGAGACCCAGTACTTC. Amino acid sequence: CASSAPLLNRVGETQYF.

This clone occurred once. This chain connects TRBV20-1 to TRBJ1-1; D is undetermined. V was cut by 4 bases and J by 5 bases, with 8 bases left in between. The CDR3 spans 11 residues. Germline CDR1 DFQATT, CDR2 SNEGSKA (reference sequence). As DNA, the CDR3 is TGCAGTGCTACATCGGGAACTGAAGCTTTCTTT. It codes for CSATSGTEAFF.

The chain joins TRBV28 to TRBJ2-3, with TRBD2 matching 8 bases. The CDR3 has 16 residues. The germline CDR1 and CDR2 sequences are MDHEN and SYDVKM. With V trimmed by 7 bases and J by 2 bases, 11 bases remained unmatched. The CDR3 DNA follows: TGTGCCAGCATAACTAATAGCGGGGAGATCACAGATACGCAGTATTTT. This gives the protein CASITNSGEITDTQYF.

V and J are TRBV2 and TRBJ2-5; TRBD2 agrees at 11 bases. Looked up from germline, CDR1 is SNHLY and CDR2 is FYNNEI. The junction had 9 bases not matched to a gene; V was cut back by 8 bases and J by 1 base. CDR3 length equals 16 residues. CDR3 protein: CASSTSSGGLQETQYF. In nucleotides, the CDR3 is TGTGCCAGCTCCACCTCTAGCGGGGGGCTCCAAGAGACCCAGTACTTC.

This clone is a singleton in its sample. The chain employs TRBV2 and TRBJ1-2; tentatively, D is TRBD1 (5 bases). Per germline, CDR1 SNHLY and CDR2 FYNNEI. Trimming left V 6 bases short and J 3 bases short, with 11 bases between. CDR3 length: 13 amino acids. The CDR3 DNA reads TGTGCCAGCAGGGTACAGGCCGACTATGGCTACACCTTC. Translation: CASRVQADYGYTF.

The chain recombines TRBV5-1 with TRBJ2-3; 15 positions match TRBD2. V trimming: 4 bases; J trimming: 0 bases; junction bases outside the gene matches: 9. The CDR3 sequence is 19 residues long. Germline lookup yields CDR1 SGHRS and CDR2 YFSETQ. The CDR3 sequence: CASSTGLAGGLASTDTQYF. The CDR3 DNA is TGCGCCAGCAGCACGGGACTAGCGGGAGGCCTCGCTAGCACAGATACGCAGTATTTT.

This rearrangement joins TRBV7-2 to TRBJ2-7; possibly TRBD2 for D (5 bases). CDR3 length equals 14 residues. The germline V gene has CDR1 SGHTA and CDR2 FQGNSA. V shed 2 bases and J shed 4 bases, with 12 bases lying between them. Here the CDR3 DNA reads TGTGCCAGCAGCTTACGGCTCCGGGGTTACGAGCAGTACTTC. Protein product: CASSLRLRGYEQYF.

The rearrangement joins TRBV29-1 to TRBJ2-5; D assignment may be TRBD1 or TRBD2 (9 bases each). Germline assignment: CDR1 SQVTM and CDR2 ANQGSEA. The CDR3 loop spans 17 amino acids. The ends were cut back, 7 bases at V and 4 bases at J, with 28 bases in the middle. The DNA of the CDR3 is TGCAGCGCCGACGGGACAGGGTCTTCTAGCGGGATAGAGACCCAGTACTTC. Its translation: CSADGTGSSSGIETQYF.

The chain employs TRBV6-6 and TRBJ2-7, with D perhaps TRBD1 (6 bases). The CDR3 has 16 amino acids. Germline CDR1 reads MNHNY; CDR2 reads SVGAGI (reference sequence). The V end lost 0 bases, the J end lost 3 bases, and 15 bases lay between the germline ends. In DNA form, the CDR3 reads TGTGCCAGCAGTTACTCCCCCGGGACAACCTTCTACGAGCAGTACTTC. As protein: CASSYSPGTTFYEQYF.

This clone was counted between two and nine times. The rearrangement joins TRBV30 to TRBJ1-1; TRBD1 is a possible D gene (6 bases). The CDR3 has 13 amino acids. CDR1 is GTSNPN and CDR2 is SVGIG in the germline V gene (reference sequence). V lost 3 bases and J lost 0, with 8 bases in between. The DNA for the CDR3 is TGTGCCTGGAGAGGACAGATGAACACTGAAGCTTTCTTT. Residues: CAWRGQMNTEAFF.

The CDR3 DNA follows: TGTGCCACCCGAGGGACTTCTGCAACTAATGAAAAACTGTTTTTT. Encoded protein: CATRGTSATNEKLFF. The chain carries TRBV19 and TRBJ1-4; tentatively, D is TRBD1 (5 bases). Germline CDR1 reads LNHDA; CDR2 reads SQIVND (reference sequence). The CDR3 contains 15 residues. The V end was cut by 10 bases, the J end by 0 bases, with 15 bases between.

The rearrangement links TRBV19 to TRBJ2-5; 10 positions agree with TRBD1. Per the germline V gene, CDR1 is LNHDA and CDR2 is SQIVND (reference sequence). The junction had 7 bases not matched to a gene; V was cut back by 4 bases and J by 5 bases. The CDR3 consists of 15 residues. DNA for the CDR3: TGTGCCAGTAGTAAGAGACAGGGGGCGGGGGAGACCCAGTACTTC. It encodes CASSKRQGAGETQYF.

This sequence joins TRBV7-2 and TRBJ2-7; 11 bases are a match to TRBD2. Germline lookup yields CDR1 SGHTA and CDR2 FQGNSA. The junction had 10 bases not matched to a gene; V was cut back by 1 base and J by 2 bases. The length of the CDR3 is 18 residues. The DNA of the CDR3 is TGTGCCAGCAGCTTAGTGGGGACTAGCGGTACCCTGCCCTACGAGCAGTACTTC. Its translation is CASSLVGTSGTLPYEQYF.

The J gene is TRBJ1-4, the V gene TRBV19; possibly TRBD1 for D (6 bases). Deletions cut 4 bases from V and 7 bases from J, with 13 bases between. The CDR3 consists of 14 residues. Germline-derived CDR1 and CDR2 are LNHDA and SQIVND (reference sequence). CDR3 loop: CASSTDQGTEKLFF. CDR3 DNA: TGTGCCAGTAGTACCGATCAGGGGACTGAAAAACTGTTTTTT.

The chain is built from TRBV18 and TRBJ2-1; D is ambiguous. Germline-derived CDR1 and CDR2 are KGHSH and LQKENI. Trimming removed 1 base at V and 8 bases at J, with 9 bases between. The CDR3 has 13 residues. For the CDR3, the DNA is TGTGCCAGCTCACCACGTACGGTTGATGAGCAGTTCTTC. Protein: CASSPRTVDEQFF. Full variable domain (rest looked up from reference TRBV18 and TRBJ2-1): NAGVMQNPRHLVRRRGQEARLRCSPMKGHSHVYWYRQLPEEGLKFMVYLQKENIIDESGMPKERFSAEFPKEGPSILRIQQVVRGDSAAYFCASSPRTVDEQFFGPGTRLTVL.

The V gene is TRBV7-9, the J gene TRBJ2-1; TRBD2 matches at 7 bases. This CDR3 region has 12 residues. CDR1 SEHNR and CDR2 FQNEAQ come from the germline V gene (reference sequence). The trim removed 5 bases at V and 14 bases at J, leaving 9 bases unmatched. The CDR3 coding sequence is TGTGCCAGCAGCCCCTTAGCGGGCGACGAGTTCTTC. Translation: CASSPLAGDEFF. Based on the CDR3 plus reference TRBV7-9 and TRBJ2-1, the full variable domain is DTGVSQNPRHKITKRGQNVTFRCDPISEHNRLYWYRQTLGQGPEFLTYFQNEAQLEKSRLLSDRFSAERPKGSFSTLEIQRTEQGDSAMYLCASSPLAGDEFFGPGTRLTVL.

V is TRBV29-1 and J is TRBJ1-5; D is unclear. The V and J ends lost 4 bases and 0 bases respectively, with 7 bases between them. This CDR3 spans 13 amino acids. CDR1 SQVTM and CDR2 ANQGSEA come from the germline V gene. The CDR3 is CSVVQDSNQPQHF. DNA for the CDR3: TGCAGCGTTGTGCAGGATAGCAATCAGCCCCAGCATTTT. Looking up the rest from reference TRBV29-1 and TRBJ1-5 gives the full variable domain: SAVISQKPSRDICQRGTSLTIQCQVDSQVTMMFWYRQQPGQSLTLIATANQGSEATYESGFVIDKFPISRPNLTFSTLTVSNMSPEDSSIYLCSVVQDSNQPQHFGDGTRLSIL.

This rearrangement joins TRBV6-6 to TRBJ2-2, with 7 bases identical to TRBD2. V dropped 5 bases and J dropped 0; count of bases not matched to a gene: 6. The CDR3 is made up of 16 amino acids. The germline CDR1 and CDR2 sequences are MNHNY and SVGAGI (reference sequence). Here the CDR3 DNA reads TGTGCCAGCAGTCGTAGCCTAGCGGCGAACACCGGGGAGCTGTTTTTT. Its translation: CASSRSLAANTGELFF.

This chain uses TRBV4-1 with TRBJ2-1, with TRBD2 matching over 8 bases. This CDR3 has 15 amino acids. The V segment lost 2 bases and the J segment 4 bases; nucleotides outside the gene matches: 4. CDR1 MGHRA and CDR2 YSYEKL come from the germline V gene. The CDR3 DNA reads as TGCGCCAGCAGCCAAATAGCGGGGAAGTACAATGAGCAGTTCTTC. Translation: CASSQIAGKYNEQFF.

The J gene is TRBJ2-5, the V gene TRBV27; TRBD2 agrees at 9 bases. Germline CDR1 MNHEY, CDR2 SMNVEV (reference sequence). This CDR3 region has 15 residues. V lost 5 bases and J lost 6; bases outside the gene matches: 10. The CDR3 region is CASSPKGREGQTQYF. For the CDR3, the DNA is TGTGCCAGCAGTCCAAAGGGGCGGGAGGGCCAGACCCAGTACTTC.

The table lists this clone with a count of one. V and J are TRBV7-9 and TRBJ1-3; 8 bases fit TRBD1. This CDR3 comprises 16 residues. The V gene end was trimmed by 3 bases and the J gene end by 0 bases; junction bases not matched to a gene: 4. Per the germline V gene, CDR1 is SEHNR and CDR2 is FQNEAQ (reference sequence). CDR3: CASSFGQGLSGNTIYF. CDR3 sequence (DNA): TGTGCCAGCAGCTTCGGACAGGGACTCTCTGGAAACACCATATATTTT. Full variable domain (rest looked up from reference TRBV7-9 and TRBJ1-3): DTGVSQNPRHKITKRGQNVTFRCDPISEHNRLYWYRQTLGQGPEFLTYFQNEAQLEKSRLLSDRFSAERPKGSFSTLEIQRTEQGDSAMYLCASSFGQGLSGNTIYFGEGSWLTVV.

The DNA of the CDR3 is TGTGCCAGCAGTTCCACCGACAGCGCGTTTAATTCACCCCTCCACTTT. It codes for CASSSTDSAFNSPLHF. The J gene is TRBJ1-6, the V gene TRBV27, with D possibly being TRBD1 (5 bases). The CDR3 extends over 16 amino acids. Germline-derived CDR1 and CDR2 are MNHEY and SMNVEV (reference sequence). V was trimmed by 4 bases and J by 6 bases, leaving 16 bases between them.

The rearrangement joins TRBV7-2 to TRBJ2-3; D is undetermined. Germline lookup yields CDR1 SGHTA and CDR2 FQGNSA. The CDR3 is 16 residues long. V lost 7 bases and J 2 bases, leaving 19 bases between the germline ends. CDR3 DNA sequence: TGTGCCAGCATACCCAACCATGTGGAGTACACAGATACGCAGTATTTT. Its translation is CASIPNHVEYTDTQYF.

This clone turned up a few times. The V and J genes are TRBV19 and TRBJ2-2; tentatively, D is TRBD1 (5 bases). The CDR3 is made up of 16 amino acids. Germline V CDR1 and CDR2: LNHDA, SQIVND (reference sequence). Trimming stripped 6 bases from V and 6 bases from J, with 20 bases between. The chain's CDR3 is CASSPFARDGAGELFF. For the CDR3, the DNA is TGTGCCAGTAGCCCATTCGCCAGGGATGGGGCCGGGGAGCTGTTTTTT.

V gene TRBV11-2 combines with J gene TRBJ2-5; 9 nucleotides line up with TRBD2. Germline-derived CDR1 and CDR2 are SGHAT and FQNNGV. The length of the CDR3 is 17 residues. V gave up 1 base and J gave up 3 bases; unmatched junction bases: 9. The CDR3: CASSLARAGGREETQYF. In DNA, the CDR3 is TGTGCCAGCAGCTTAGCACGGGCGGGGGGGCGTGAAGAGACCCAGTACTTC.

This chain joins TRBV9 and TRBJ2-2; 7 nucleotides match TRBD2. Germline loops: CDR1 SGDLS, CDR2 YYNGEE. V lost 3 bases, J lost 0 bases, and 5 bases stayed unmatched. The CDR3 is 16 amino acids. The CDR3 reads CASSASSGANTGELFF. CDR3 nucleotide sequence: TGTGCCAGCAGCGCGTCTAGCGGTGCGAACACCGGGGAGCTGTTTTTT.

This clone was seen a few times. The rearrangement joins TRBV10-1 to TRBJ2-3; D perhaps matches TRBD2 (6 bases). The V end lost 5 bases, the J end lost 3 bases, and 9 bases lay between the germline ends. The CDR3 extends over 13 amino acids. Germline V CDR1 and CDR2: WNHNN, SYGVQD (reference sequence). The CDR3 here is CASSRGMTDTQYF. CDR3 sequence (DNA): TGCGCCAGCAGTCGGGGGATGACAGATACGCAGTATTTT.